These 25 T cell receptor beta chains were sequenced from one sample in a study of blood T cell repertoires in COVID-19. This table comes from immunoSEQ multiplex PCR, and its TCRdb copy is limited to in-frame clones, with some not included. Among 310,000 or so clones listed, 88% were seen once. The sequenced material came from peripheral blood. The receptors stem from a woman aged 25 to 39 with COVID-19, enrolled during active disease.

This rearrangement joins TRBV7-2 to TRBJ2-1, with 9 bases matching TRBD2. The CDR3 consists of 17 residues. Losses at the gene ends were 5 bases for V and 7 bases for J; bases not matched to a gene: 15. The germline V gene has CDR1 SGHTA and CDR2 FQGNSA. The CDR3 sequence is CASSGPTGREGLNEQFF. CDR3 DNA sequence: TGTGCCAGCAGCGGCCCCACGGGGCGGGAGGGCCTTAATGAGCAGTTCTTC. The variable domain in full, with the rest retrieved from reference TRBV7-2 and TRBJ2-1, is GAGVSQSPSNKVTEKGKDVELRCDPISGHTALYWYRQSLGQGLEFLIYFQGNSAPDKSGLPSDRFSAERTGGSVSTLTIQRTQQEDSAVYLCASSGPTGREGLNEQFFGPGTRLTVL.

This clone occurred once. The rearrangement uses TRBV5-1 and TRBJ2-5, with D maybe TRBD1 (6 bases). CDR1 and CDR2 (germline): SGHRS, YFSETQ. V dropped 2 bases and J dropped 4 bases, with 18 bases sitting between them. The CDR3 is 16 residues long. The CDR3 region has the DNA TGCGCCAGCAGCTTAGCCCTTACAGGGAACAGAGAGACCCAGTACTTC. Residues: CASSLALTGNRETQYF.

This clone was detected only once. V usage is TRBV6-9 and J usage is TRBJ2-6; tentatively, D is TRBD1 (6 bases). CDR1 MNHGY and CDR2 SVAAGI come from the germline V gene. V was shortened by 6 bases and J by 4 bases, with 19 bases between the two germline ends. This CDR3 spans 17 amino acids. This CDR3 is CASRDLQGWIGANVLTF. The CDR3, as DNA: TGTGCCAGCAGAGATTTACAGGGATGGATCGGGGCCAACGTCCTGACTTTC.

The genes are TRBV7-9 and TRBJ1-6; unclear D gene. The length of the CDR3 is 15 residues. Germline V lookup: CDR1 SEHNR, CDR2 FQNEAQ (reference sequence). V gave up 1 base and J gave up 5 bases, with 9 bases separating them. CDR3 sequence reads: CASSLEMGNNSPLHF. The CDR3 bases are TGTGCCAGCAGCTTAGAAATGGGCAATAATTCACCCCTCCACTTT.

The V and J genes are TRBV18 and TRBJ1-1; D possibly corresponds to TRBD1 (5 bases). Deletions cut 0 bases from V and 4 bases from J, with 9 bases between. Per germline, CDR1 KGHSH and CDR2 LQKENI. This CDR3 spans 14 amino acids. The CDR3 nucleotides read TGTGCCAGCTCACCACCTGGGGCTAGCACTGAAGCTTTCTTT. This codes for CASSPPGASTEAFF.

The chain is built from TRBV4-1 and TRBJ1-5; D is uncertain. V was pared by 4 bases and J by 7 bases, with 14 bases between. The CDR3 has 14 residues. Germline values: CDR1 MGHRA, CDR2 YSYEKL. CDR3 nucleotides: TGCGCCAGCAGCCCCCTCCCGGGAAGCCAGCCCCAGCATTTT. Protein: CASSPLPGSQPQHF.

J is TRBJ1-2 and V is TRBV6-2 or TRBV6-3, with D tentatively TRBD1 (6 bases). In germline, CDR1 is MNHEY, CDR2 SVGEGT. The CDR3 is 14 amino acids. Trimming pared 4 bases from V and 4 bases from J, leaving 13 bases between. The CDR3: CASSSMTGVYGYTF. CDR3 DNA sequence: TGTGCCAGCAGTTCGATGACAGGCGTCTATGGCTACACCTTC.

J is TRBJ2-2 and V is TRBV7-8; 14 bases agree with TRBD2. Germline loops: CDR1 SGHVS, CDR2 FQNEAQ. This CDR3 is 22 amino acids long. Losses at the gene ends were 2 bases for V and 7 bases for J; bases not matched to a gene: 21. CDR3 sequence reads: CASSLLPWTSGRRGGFGGELFF. In nucleotides, the CDR3 is TGTGCCAGCAGCTTACTGCCCTGGACTAGCGGGAGGCGTGGGGGCTTCGGCGGGGAGCTGTTTTTT.

The chain couples TRBV7-2 to TRBJ2-7; TRBD2 agrees at 8 bases. This CDR3 is 14 amino acids long. Germline V lookup: CDR1 SGHTA, CDR2 FQGNSA. The junction had 3 bases not matched to a gene; V was cut back by 2 bases and J by 3 bases. The CDR3 loop is CASSLKRESYEQYF. The CDR3 region has the DNA TGTGCCAGCAGCTTAAAGCGGGAGAGCTACGAGCAGTACTTC.

This clone is a singleton in its sample. V and J are TRBV6-5 and TRBJ2-2; TRBD1 matches at 8 bases. After removal of 2 bases from V and 4 bases from J, the junction contained 6 bases not matched to a gene. The CDR3 is 16 amino acids. CDR1 MNHEY and CDR2 SVGAGI come from the germline V gene. CDR3 sequence reads: CASSYGRGLGTGELFF. CDR3 DNA: TGTGCCAGCAGTTACGGCAGGGGGCTTGGCACCGGGGAGCTGTTTTTT.

The chain has TRBV6-5 and TRBJ2-1, with TRBD2 matching 8 bases. Germline CDR1 and CDR2: MNHEY and SVGAGI. This CDR3 comprises 15 residues. Trimming took 6 bases from V and 1 from J; bases not matched to a gene: 5. The CDR3 here is CASRASGGSYNEQFF. For the CDR3, the DNA is TGTGCCAGCAGGGCGTCGGGGGGGTCCTACAATGAGCAGTTCTTC.

V and J are TRBV6-5 and TRBJ1-4, with 7 bases matching TRBD1. This CDR3 contains 14 residues. Trimming cost V 4 bases and J 2 bases; bases outside gene matches: 1. Per germline, CDR1 MNHEY and CDR2 SVGAGI. The CDR3 DNA sequence: TGTGCCAGCAGTTTGACAGGGACTAATGAAAAACTGTTTTTT. Translated: CASSLTGTNEKLFF.

CDR3 coding DNA: TGTGCCAGCAAGGTGGCAGAGGCCCTCCACTTT. Translating it yields CASKVAEALHF. V gene TRBV2 combines with J gene TRBJ1-6; no clear D. Germline V gene lookup returns CDR1 SNHLY and CDR2 FYNNEI. The ends were cut back, 7 bases at V and 14 bases at J, with 12 bases in the middle. This CDR3 has 11 amino acids.

The genes are TRBV7-2 and TRBJ1-2; the match to TRBD1 covers 7 bases. The germline gives CDR1 SGHTA, CDR2 FQGNSA. CDR3 size: 14 residues. The V segment lost 5 bases and the J segment 2 bases; nucleotides outside the gene matches: 5. This CDR3 reads CASSQGQSNYGYTF. CDR3 nucleotide sequence: TGTGCCAGCAGCCAGGGACAGTCCAACTATGGCTACACCTTC.

The CDR3 loop is CASSPGGNTEAFF. The CDR3 DNA reads TGTGCCAGCAGCCCAGGGGGGAACACTGAAGCTTTCTTT. This chain links TRBV5-6 with TRBJ1-1, with TRBD1 identical over 7 bases. Germline V gives CDR1 SGHDT, CDR2 YYEEEE. CDR3 length equals 13 residues. V was clipped by 4 bases and J by 1 base; unmatched bases: 1.

The CDR3 region has the DNA TGCGCCAGCAGCCCGGGACTCCAGAGGGCCACTGAAGCTTTCTTT. Amino acids: CASSPGLQRATEAFF. V is TRBV5-1 and J is TRBJ1-1; weak D call: TRBD1 (5 bases). This CDR3 has 15 amino acids. CDR1 is SGHRS, CDR2 YFSETQ, per germline. Trimming removed 4 bases at V and 4 bases at J, with 17 bases between.

V is TRBV5-1 and J is TRBJ2-7; unclear D gene. V was shortened by 0 bases and J by 3 bases, with 16 bases between the two germline ends. This CDR3 has 16 amino acids. The germline V gene has CDR1 SGHRS and CDR2 YFSETQ. The CDR3: CASSLASPQAGYEQYF. CDR3 nucleotide sequence: TGCGCCAGCAGCTTGGCCAGTCCCCAAGCAGGCTACGAGCAGTACTTC.

This chain uses TRBV6-2 or TRBV6-3 with TRBJ1-2; no firm D call. Germline V gene data show CDR1 as MNHEY and CDR2 as SVGEGT. V was trimmed by 0 bases and J by 5 bases, leaving 7 bases between them. The CDR3 has 13 amino acids. CDR3 in DNA: TGTGCCAGCAGTTACTCTGCGGGGTATGGCTACACCTTC. Translation: CASSYSAGYGYTF.

The chain is built from TRBV30 and TRBJ2-7; D is possibly TRBD1 (6 bases). There are 14 residues in the CDR3. Germline V gene data show CDR1 as GTSNPN and CDR2 as SVGIG (reference sequence). V was shortened by 4 bases and J by 2 bases, with 15 bases between the two germline ends. The chain's CDR3 is CAWKTDRWAYEQYF. The CDR3 DNA reads TGTGCCTGGAAGACAGACAGGTGGGCCTACGAGCAGTACTTC.

V gene TRBV5-4 combines with J gene TRBJ2-3; 10 bases match TRBD2. The germline V gene encodes CDR1 SGHNT and CDR2 YYREEE (reference sequence). This CDR3 region has 19 residues. J was trimmed by 4 bases and V by 2 bases; bases with no gene match: 16. The CDR3, as DNA: TGTGCCAGCAGCTTTCCCTCGCCTAGCGGGAGATTCCTTCCAGATACGCAGTATTTT. It yields the protein CASSFPSPSGRFLPDTQYF.

The V gene is TRBV28, the J gene TRBJ1-4, with a tentative D call TRBD1 (5 bases). The CDR3 is 14 amino acids. The ends were cut back, 3 bases at V and 14 bases at J, with 19 bases in the middle. The germline V gene encodes CDR1 MDHEN and CDR2 SYDVKM. CDR3 sequence (DNA): TGTGCCAGCAGTTTGCGGGGCCTGCGAGAATTTCTGTTTTTT. Translating it yields CASSLRGLREFLFF.

J is TRBJ1-5 and V is TRBV7-9; D perhaps matches TRBD1 (5 bases). Germline loops: CDR1 SEHNR, CDR2 FQNEAQ (reference sequence). Between the trimmed V and J ends, which lost 2 bases and 6 bases, there was a span of 5 bases. This CDR3 has 12 amino acids. CDR3 sequence reads: CASSLRGQPQHF. CDR3 coding DNA: TGTGCCAGCAGCTTAAGGGGTCAGCCCCAGCATTTT.

This clone was observed a few times. The CDR3 coding sequence is TGTGCCAGCAGTTGGGATTACAGGGGGTCCTACGAGCAGTACTTC. Translating it yields CASSWDYRGSYEQYF. The V gene is TRBV6-2 or TRBV6-3, the J gene TRBJ2-7; 8 bases map to TRBD1. J was trimmed by 1 base and V by 4 bases; bases with no gene match: 6. Germline CDR1 is MNHEY and CDR2 is SVGEGT. The CDR3 sequence is 15 residues long.

The gene calls are TRBV4-1 and TRBJ2-1, with 7 bases matching TRBD2. This CDR3 spans 13 amino acids. Trimming cost V 4 bases and J 8 bases; bases outside gene matches: 5. CDR1 MGHRA and CDR2 YSYEKL come from the germline V gene. This CDR3 is CASSRFLADEQFF. DNA for the CDR3: TGCGCCAGCAGCCGGTTCCTAGCGGATGAGCAGTTCTTC.

V and J are TRBV18 and TRBJ1-2, with 9 bases aligning to TRBD1. Germline loops: CDR1 KGHSH, CDR2 LQKENI. The CDR3 is 15 residues long. Unmatched junction bases numbered 3, after V lost 0 bases and J lost 4 bases. CDR3 residues: CASSPPLGQGYGYTF. The DNA of the CDR3 is TGTGCCAGCTCACCACCTCTGGGACAGGGCTATGGCTACACCTTC. The full variable domain, with the rest looked up from reference TRBV18 and TRBJ1-2, is NAGVMQNPRHLVRRRGQEARLRCSPMKGHSHVYWYRQLPEEGLKFMVYLQKENIIDESGMPKERFSAEFPKEGPSILRIQQVVRGDSAAYFCASSPPLGQGYGYTFGSGTRLTVV.